These 21 T cell receptor beta chains share one sample of origin, sequenced in a study of early T cells in non-severe SARS-CoV-2 infection. TCRdb re-analysed the 5' RACE reads in MiXCR, keeping a single row per CDR3 protein. The profile shows tens of thousands of distinct CDR3 sequences, roughly 13% of them singletons. Material: whole blood. The source is an adult who was a healthcare worker with PCR-confirmed SARS-CoV-2 infection or an uninfected control (not recorded which).

This clonotype has only a few counts. The V gene is TRBV29-1, the J gene TRBJ2-2; D remains unclear. The V gene's germline CDR1 is SQVTM and CDR2 ANQGSEA. V shed 5 bases and J shed 4 bases, with 14 bases lying between them. The CDR3 has 14 amino acids. The CDR3 DNA sequence: TGCAGCGTTCAAGGTTCCACTACCACCGGGGAGCTGTTTTTT. Translated, it gives CSVQGSTTTGELFF.

In this sample, this clonotype turned up a few times. The rearrangement uses TRBV18 and TRBJ1-6; possible D gene TRBD1, 6 bases. From germline, CDR1 is KGHSH and CDR2 LQKENI. The germline V and J ends were trimmed by 0 bases and 9 bases, with 12 bases remaining between them. The CDR3 contains 15 residues. The chain's CDR3 is CASSPPDSLGSPLHF. The DNA of the CDR3 is TGTGCCAGCTCACCACCGGACAGCCTTGGTTCACCCCTCCACTTT.

The chain carries TRBV4-1 and TRBJ2-1; no clear D gene. Looked up from germline, CDR1 is MGHRA and CDR2 is YSYEKL. The CDR3 contains 13 residues. V lost 0 bases to trimming and J lost 9 bases, with 9 bases between them. In DNA form, the CDR3 reads TGCGCCAGCAGCCAAGACCCTAAGGGTGAGCAGTTCTTC. Amino acid sequence: CASSQDPKGEQFF.

This rearrangement joins TRBV7-2 to TRBJ2-1; TRBD2 aligns across 15 bases. Trimming cost V 5 bases and J 3 bases; bases outside gene matches: 5. Germline lookup yields CDR1 SGHTA and CDR2 FQGNSA. The length of the CDR3 is 17 residues. DNA for the CDR3: TGTGCCAGCAGCCCTACGGGACTAGCGGGGGGCTACAATGAGCAGTTCTTC. Protein: CASSPTGLAGGYNEQFF.

This clonotype was picked up a small number of times. This sequence joins TRBV2 and TRBJ2-3, with 9 nucleotides matching TRBD1. V gave up 3 bases and J gave up 4 bases; unmatched junction bases: 5. The CDR3 runs to 15 residues. CDR1 is SNHLY and CDR2 is FYNNEI in the germline V gene. The DNA for the CDR3 is TGTGCCAGCAGTGATGGACAGGGGATAGCAGATACGCAGTATTTT. It translates to CASSDGQGIADTQYF. Full variable domain (remainder filled in from reference TRBV2 and TRBJ2-3): EPEVTQTPSHQVTQMGQEVILRCVPISNHLYFYWYRQILGQKVEFLVSFYNNEISEKSEIFDDQFSVERPDGSNFTLKIRSTKLEDSAMYFCASSDGQGIADTQYFGPGTRLTVL.

This clonotype was counted many times. The gene calls are TRBV2 and TRBJ2-3, with 8 bases aligning to TRBD1. Trimming at V came to 4 bases and at J to 1 base, leaving 4 bases not matched to a gene. The CDR3 contains 15 residues. Germline V lookup: CDR1 SNHLY, CDR2 FYNNEI. Written as DNA, the CDR3 is TGTGCCAGCAGTGCGGACAGGGTGGGCACAGATACGCAGTATTTT. Its translation is CASSADRVGTDTQYF.

This clonotype was detected many times. The V and J genes are TRBV3-1 and TRBJ1-1; TRBD1 aligns across 9 bases. V was clipped by 0 bases and J by 4 bases; unmatched bases: 6. The V gene's germline CDR1 is LGHDT and CDR2 YNNKEL (reference sequence). The CDR3 runs to 16 residues. The CDR3 bases are TGTGCCAGCAGCCAAGAAGGACAGGGGCCATCCACTGAAGCTTTCTTT. It encodes CASSQEGQGPSTEAFF.

The sample holds many counts of this clonotype. The rearrangement uses TRBV20-1 and TRBJ2-3, with 12 nucleotides matching TRBD2. Germline values: CDR1 DFQATT, CDR2 SNEGSKA (reference sequence). The CDR3 extends over 16 amino acids. With 5 bases clipped from V and 1 base from J, the junction kept 7 bases outside the gene matches. This chain's CDR3 is CSAPARLAGGTDTQYF. Written as DNA, the CDR3 is TGCAGTGCTCCCGCGAGACTAGCGGGGGGCACAGATACGCAGTATTTT.

This sequence joins TRBV7-2 and TRBJ2-3, with D perhaps TRBD2 (7 bases). The CDR3 sequence is 14 residues long. V gave up 6 bases and J gave up 4 bases, with 14 bases separating them. The V gene's germline CDR1 is SGHTA and CDR2 FQGNSA. The CDR3 protein is CASSRGGGADTQYF. As DNA, the CDR3 is TGTGCCAGCAGTCGCGGGGGCGGGGCAGATACGCAGTATTTT. The variable domain in full, completed from reference TRBV7-2 and TRBJ2-3, reads GAGVSQSPSNKVTEKGKDVELRCDPISGHTALYWYRQSLGQGLEFLIYFQGNSAPDKSGLPSDRFSAERTGGSVSTLTIQRTQQEDSAVYLCASSRGGGADTQYFGPGTRLTVL.

This clonotype was found many times. The chain links TRBV20-1 to TRBJ2-2; TRBD2 is a possible D gene (6 bases). There are 14 residues in the CDR3. Germline V gene sequence: CDR1 DFQATT, CDR2 SNEGSKA (reference sequence). The V end was cut by 5 bases, the J end by 4 bases, with 14 bases between. This CDR3 is CSASRDSSTGELFF. For the CDR3, the DNA is TGCAGTGCTTCCCGGGACTCTAGCACCGGGGAGCTGTTTTTT.

In this sample, this clonotype turned up many times. The rearrangement uses TRBV11-2 and TRBJ2-2; D is undetermined. Per germline, CDR1 SGHAT and CDR2 FQNNGV. The CDR3 is made up of 15 amino acids. Trimming took off 1 base at V and 1 base at J, with 7 bases between the two ends. The DNA of the CDR3 is TGTGCCAGCAGCTTAGGGGGTCGGAACACCGGGGAGCTGTTTTTT. This translates into CASSLGGRNTGELFF.

CDR3 in amino acids: CASSPGRTDTQYF. CDR3 sequence (DNA): TGCGCCAGCAGCCCGGGGCGCACAGATACGCAGTATTTT. V usage is TRBV5-1 and J usage is TRBJ2-3, with D perhaps TRBD1 or TRBD2 (5 bases each). Trimming cost V 4 bases and J 1 base, with 7 bases left between them. Germline values: CDR1 SGHRS, CDR2 YFSETQ. There are 13 residues in the CDR3.

At least ten counts were recorded for this clonotype. The V call is TRBV9, the J call TRBJ1-1; 7 nucleotides align to TRBD1. The V gene end was trimmed by 3 bases and the J gene end by 0 bases; junction bases not matched to a gene: 8. CDR1 and CDR2 (germline): SGDLS, YYNGEE. CDR3 length: 16 amino acids. CDR3 in amino acids: CASSAGTDFMNTEAFF. The CDR3 nucleotides are TGTGCCAGCAGCGCTGGGACAGACTTCATGAACACTGAAGCTTTCTTT.

This clonotype was seen many times. V gene TRBV5-1 combines with J gene TRBJ2-1; D gene unclear. The CDR3 totals 14 residues. Germline V gives CDR1 SGHRS, CDR2 YFSETQ. The ends were cut back, 5 bases at V and 4 bases at J, with 13 bases in the middle. Here the CDR3 reads CASRDPDPYNEQFF. In nucleotides, the CDR3 is TGCGCCAGCAGAGATCCTGACCCGTACAATGAGCAGTTCTTC.

This clonotype was seen ten or more times. The chain employs TRBV7-2 and TRBJ2-1, with 9 bases that match TRBD2. The CDR3 extends over 16 amino acids. Unmatched junction bases numbered 9, after V lost 5 bases and J lost 4 bases. CDR1 and CDR2 from the germline V gene are SGHTA and FQGNSA. CDR3 DNA: TGTGCCAGCAGCCCCCGGAGCGGGGGGCATTACAATGAGCAGTTCTTC. This sequence encodes CASSPRSGGHYNEQFF. The full variable domain, its missing parts supplied by reference TRBV7-2 and TRBJ2-1, is GAGVSQSPSNKVTEKGKDVELRCDPISGHTALYWYRQSLGQGLEFLIYFQGNSAPDKSGLPSDRFSAERTGGSVSTLTIQRTQQEDSAVYLCASSPRSGGHYNEQFFGPGTRLTVL.

This clonotype has a count of ten or more. The rearrangement links TRBV2 to TRBJ2-1, with D possibly being TRBD2 (6 bases). The germline V gene has CDR1 SNHLY and CDR2 FYNNEI. The CDR3 spans 12 residues. V lost 2 bases and J lost 11, with 10 bases in between. DNA of the CDR3: TGTGCCAGCAGTGAAAGGGGAGGTCAGCAGTTCTTC. Its protein product is CASSERGGQQFF.

This clonotype turned up a few times. The rearrangement uses TRBV10-3 and TRBJ1-2, with D possibly being TRBD1 (5 bases). The germline CDR1 and CDR2 sequences are ENHRY and SYGVKD. Trimming cost V 3 bases and J 4 bases, with 18 bases left between them. CDR3 size: 16 residues. CDR3 DNA sequence: TGTGCCATCAGTGATTTCTCCCTCCGTAGGGGCTATGGCTACACCTTC. It specifies CAISDFSLRRGYGYTF.

This clonotype has only a few counts. The chain uses TRBV6-6 and TRBJ1-2; TRBD1 matches 8 bases. The CDR3 covers 15 residues. V lost 4 bases, J lost 8 bases, and 12 bases stayed unmatched. Germline V lookup: CDR1 MNHNY, CDR2 SVGAGI (reference sequence). CDR3 nucleotide sequence: TGTGCCAGCAGTTCCCCAAGACAGGGGCCAGGCGGCTACACCTTC. Amino acids: CASSSPRQGPGGYTF.

This clonotype was recorded at least ten times. This rearrangement joins TRBV3-1 to TRBJ2-1; TRBD2 aligns across 7 bases. The CDR3 is 15 residues long. V shed 1 base, J shed 8 bases, and the junction held 8 bases outside the gene matches. From germline, CDR1 is LGHDT and CDR2 YNNKEL (reference sequence). This CDR3 reads CASSQGLAKGDEQFF. In DNA form, the CDR3 reads TGTGCCAGCAGCCAAGGACTAGCTAAGGGAGATGAGCAGTTCTTC.

CDR3 residues: CARSRGSYSGANVLTF. DNA for the CDR3: TGTGCCAGGTCGCGAGGGAGTTACTCTGGGGCCAACGTCCTGACTTTC. The V gene is TRBV5-8, the J gene TRBJ2-6; D possibly corresponds to TRBD2 (5 bases). Trimming pared 8 bases from V and 0 bases from J, leaving 15 bases between. Germline lookup yields CDR1 SGHTS and CDR2 YDEGEE. The length of the CDR3 is 16 residues. The variable domain in full, completed from reference TRBV5-8 and TRBJ2-6, reads EAGVTQSPTHLIKTRGQQATLRCSPISGHTSVYWYQQALGLGLQFLLWYDEGEERNRGNFPPRFSGRQFPNYSSELNVNALELEDSALYLCARSRGSYSGANVLTFGAGSRLTVL.

The DNA for the CDR3 is TGTGCCAGCAGCGGGACAGGGGTGAACACTGAAGCTTTCTTT. Protein product: CASSGTGVNTEAFF. This chain connects TRBV2 to TRBJ1-1; 10 bases fit TRBD1. This CDR3 comprises 14 residues. Germline values: CDR1 SNHLY, CDR2 FYNNEI. V gave up 6 bases and J gave up 0 bases; unmatched junction bases: 1.